What follows are 27 T cell receptor beta chains derived from one specimen sequenced in a study of molecular identifiers for immune sequencing clone quantification. Via MiXCR, TCRdb re-called the PCR reads, giving one row per CDR3 protein. The table shows more than 450,000 distinct CDR3 sequences, with roughly 23% occurring only once. Sequencing input: naive CD8+ T cells from blood, with Jurkat cell RNA spiked in. The subset denotes: FACS-sorted CD8+CD4-CCR7+CD45RA+ naive T cells. The receptor set was obtained from a human donor in good health. Some libraries in this study had Jurkat cell RNA spiked in.

A note on this clonotype: A much bigger clone sits one base away, suggesting this may be a read error. The chain carries TRBV20-1 and TRBJ2-7, with D possibly being TRBD1 (5 bases). Per germline, CDR1 DFQATT and CDR2 SNEGSKA (reference sequence). The CDR3 extends over 14 amino acids. The DNA of the CDR3 is TGCAGTGCTAGAGATAGTAGGGGAACCTACGGGCAGTACTTC. It codes for CSARDSRGTYGQYF.

This clonotype occurred a few times. This sequence joins TRBV27 and TRBJ2-1; 11 positions match TRBD2. The V and J ends lost 10 bases and 9 bases, in that order; junction bases with no gene match: 11. This CDR3 comprises 14 residues. The germline CDR1 and CDR2 sequences are MNHEY and SMNVEV (reference sequence). The CDR3, as DNA: TGTGCCACCTCGTTTAGCGGGAGGGGGGGTGAGCAGTTCTTC. Encoded protein: CATSFSGRGGEQFF.

The chain carries TRBV2 and TRBJ2-7, with TRBD2 matching 7 bases. V was pared by 3 bases and J by 3 bases, with 5 bases of the junction left unmatched. The CDR3 loop spans 14 amino acids. Germline V gene sequence: CDR1 SNHLY, CDR2 FYNNEI. The CDR3 nucleotides read TGTGCCAGCAGTGAGGTTCCTAGCGGCTACGAGCAGTACTTC. Protein product: CASSEVPSGYEQYF.

This clonotype has ten or more counts. The CDR3 loop reads CASSPDRGYQPQHF. In DNA form, the CDR3 reads TGCGCCAGCAGCCCCGACAGGGGATACCAGCCCCAGCATTTT. The J gene is TRBJ1-5, the V gene TRBV4-1, with 8 nucleotides matching TRBD1. The CDR3 extends over 14 amino acids. Germline loops: CDR1 MGHRA, CDR2 YSYEKL. The V and J ends lost 4 bases and 7 bases, in that order; junction bases with no gene match: 6.

A few counts support this clonotype. V gene TRBV6-2 or TRBV6-3 combines with J gene TRBJ2-5; the D gene is possibly TRBD2 (6 bases). The V gene's germline CDR1 is MNHEY and CDR2 SVGEGT. Trimming left V 4 bases short and J 4 bases short, with 13 bases between. There are 14 residues in the CDR3. CDR3 sequence (DNA): TGTGCCAGCAGTTGGGCGGGATCTGCAGAGACCCAGTACTTC. Amino acids: CASSWAGSAETQYF.

This clonotype was recorded once. A much larger clonotype is one base distant, so this may be a read error. This sequence joins TRBV7-2 and TRBJ1-1; D is perhaps TRBD1 (6 bases). Germline CDR1 and CDR2: SGHTA and FQGNSA. This CDR3 has 14 residues. The germline V and J ends were trimmed by 8 bases and 5 bases, with 18 bases remaining between them. CDR3 DNA sequence: TGTGCCAGCGGCTGGAGGGGGTACTATACTGAAGCTTTCTTT. Translating it yields CASGWRGYYTEAFF.

This clonotype has a single count. This chain connects TRBV11-2 to TRBJ2-3; TRBD2 agrees at 8 bases. Trimming at V came to 6 bases and at J to 8 bases, leaving 13 bases not matched to a gene. This CDR3 has 15 residues. Germline CDR1 and CDR2: SGHAT and FQNNGV. Here the CDR3 reads CASSIPGGAGGTQYF. DNA of the CDR3: TGTGCCAGCAGTATCCCCGGGGGGGCGGGTGGTACGCAGTATTTT.

As regards this clonotype: The junction departs from the called germline gene at one end, perhaps through a read error. V gene TRBV28 combines with J gene TRBJ1-1; no clear D. The germline CDR1 and CDR2 sequences are MDHEN and SYDVKM. The CDR3 consists of 13 residues. DNA of the CDR3: TGTGCCGGCAGTTTAACATTGAACACTGAAGCTTTCTTT. This translates into CAGSLTLNTEAFF.

This clonotype was counted only a few times. The junction and the germline gene differ at one end; a read error may be behind it. The chain has TRBV11-2 and TRBJ2-2; 10 bases line up with TRBD2. This CDR3 is built from 16 residues. Germline V gives CDR1 SGHAT, CDR2 FQNNGV. This chain's CDR3 is CASSSTSGKNTGEPFF. DNA of the CDR3: TGTGCCAGCAGCTCAACTAGCGGGAAGAACACCGGGGAGCCGTTTTTT.

This clonotype occurred a few times. The J gene is TRBJ2-3, the V gene TRBV6-2 or TRBV6-3; 7 bases match TRBD2. V shed 2 bases, J shed 4 bases, and the junction held 12 bases outside the gene matches. Germline V gives CDR1 MNHEY, CDR2 SVGEGT. The length of the CDR3 is 17 residues. This chain's CDR3 is CASSYEEEWREPDTQYF. CDR3 bases: TGTGCCAGCAGTTACGAGGAAGAGTGGCGGGAGCCAGATACGCAGTATTTT.

Worth noting for this clonotype: A much larger clone lies a single base off, so this may be a read error. The chain carries TRBV7-6 and TRBJ2-2; weak D call: TRBD1 (5 bases). The CDR3 is 21 amino acids. Per the germline V gene, CDR1 is SGHVS and CDR2 is FNYEAQ. CDR3 in DNA: TGTGCCAGCAGCTTAAGTGTGATTGGACATGCTGTCTTCGCGAACGCCGGGGAGCTGTTTTTT. Its translation: CASSLSVIGHAVFANAGELFF.

This clonotype was observed many times. The chain uses TRBV11-2 and TRBJ1-1; D gene ambiguous. There are 14 residues in the CDR3. The germline CDR1 and CDR2 sequences are SGHAT and FQNNGV. Trimming left V 2 bases short and J 3 bases short, with 10 bases between. CDR3 sequence (DNA): TGTGCCAGCAGCTTACGGAGGCCCGACACTGAAGCTTTCTTT. This codes for CASSLRRPDTEAFF. Filled out from reference TRBV11-2 and TRBJ1-1, the complete variable domain reads EAGVAQSPRYKIIEKRQSVAFWCNPISGHATLYWYQQILGQGPKLLIQFQNNGVVDDSQLPKDRFSAERLKGVDSTLKIQPAKLEDSAVYLCASSLRRPDTEAFFGQGTRLTVV.

This clonotype was counted many times. At one end, the junction sequence differs from germline, possibly due to a read error. V is TRBV29-1 and J is TRBJ2-1, with D hard to call. The CDR3 length is 13 residues. Germline V gene lookup returns CDR1 SQVTM and CDR2 ANQGSEA. CDR3 nucleotide sequence: TGCAGCCTTGAGGCAGGAGTCTACAATGAGCAGTTCTTC. This codes for CSLEAGVYNEQFF.

This clonotype was recorded many times. V is TRBV9 and J is TRBJ2-7; tentative D call: TRBD1 (6 bases). Between the trimmed V and J ends, which lost 4 bases and 0 bases, there was a span of 14 bases. The germline CDR1 and CDR2 sequences are SGDLS and YYNGEE. The CDR3 length is 15 residues. As DNA, the CDR3 is TGTGCCAGCAGCTCCGGGACGGACAGCTCCTACGAGCAGTACTTC. Protein sequence: CASSSGTDSSYEQYF.

This clonotype appeared once. A much more abundant neighbour one base away suggests this may be a read error. Written as DNA, the CDR3 is TGTGCCAGCGGTGAGTATCCGGGACAGGCTATGAACACTGAAGCTTTCTTT. Translation gives CASGEYPGQAMNTEAFF. The chain couples TRBV6-1 to TRBJ1-1; TRBD1 aligns across 8 bases. CDR1 and CDR2 from the germline V gene are MNHNS and SASEGT. The length of the CDR3 is 17 residues.

In the case of this clonotype: This may be a read error: a much more frequent sequence differs by one nucleotide. The chain carries TRBV7-2 and TRBJ2-3, with 8 bases lining up with TRBD2. CDR1 is SGHTA and CDR2 is FQGNSA in the germline V gene. The CDR3 runs to 17 residues. This chain's CDR3 is CASGLSSGPLAPDTQYF. The CDR3 region has the DNA TGTGCCAGCGGCTTATCTAGCGGGCCCCTCGCCCCAGATACGCAGTATTTT.

The chain couples TRBV10-3 to TRBJ2-3; D is unresolved. CDR1 is ENHRY, CDR2 SYGVKD, per germline. This CDR3 region has 14 residues. Deletions cut 3 bases from V and 2 bases from J, with 9 bases between. The CDR3 region is CAISDVVYTDTQYF. CDR3 DNA: TGTGCCATCAGTGATGTGGTGTACACAGATACGCAGTATTTT.

V and J are TRBV20-1 and TRBJ2-5; 12 nucleotides line up with TRBD2. CDR1 and CDR2 from the germline V gene are DFQATT and SNEGSKA (reference sequence). J gave up 4 bases and V 3 bases, and 3 bases lay outside the gene matches. The CDR3 is 14 amino acids. This chain's CDR3 is CSARTSGSIETQYF. CDR3 coding DNA: TGCAGTGCTAGGACTAGCGGGAGTATAGAGACCCAGTACTTC.

The table lists this clonotype with many counts. CDR3 in DNA: TGTGCCAGCAGTCCGACGACACCGGGACTAGCAGCCTACGAGCAGTACTTC. Residues: CASSPTTPGLAAYEQYF. The chain is built from TRBV6-5 and TRBJ2-7; 9 nucleotides match TRBD2. In germline, CDR1 is MNHEY, CDR2 SVGAGI. Unmatched junction bases numbered 13, after V lost 5 bases and J lost 2 bases. The CDR3 consists of 17 residues.

Turning to this clonotype: An end of the junction does not agree with germline; a read error may underlie this. CDR3 loop: CASSPDGGADAQYF. Written as DNA, the CDR3 is TGTGCCAGTAGCCCGGACGGGGGCGCAGATGCGCAGTATTTT. The chain joins TRBV19 to TRBJ2-3; either TRBD1 or TRBD2 may fit D (6 bases each). This CDR3 spans 14 amino acids. Germline values: CDR1 LNHDA, CDR2 SQIVND (reference sequence).

This rearrangement joins TRBV5-6 to TRBJ2-3; D is possibly TRBD1 (6 bases). Per germline, CDR1 SGHDT and CDR2 YYEEEE. This CDR3 comprises 17 residues. V dropped 5 bases and J dropped 4 bases, with 23 bases sitting between them. As DNA, the CDR3 is TGTGCCAGCAGATCAGTCCAGGACAGAAAGGAGCCAGATACGCAGTATTTT. Residues: CASRSVQDRKEPDTQYF. The full variable domain, its missing parts supplied by reference TRBV5-6 and TRBJ2-3, is DAGVTQSPTHLIKTRGQQVTLRCSPKSGHDTVSWYQQALGQGPQFIFQYYEEEERQRGNFPDRFSGHQFPNYSSELNVNALLLGDSALYLCASRSVQDRKEPDTQYFGPGTRLTVL.

This clonotype came up many times. The rearrangement links TRBV6-5 to TRBJ1-4; 9 bases line up with TRBD1. Trimming cost V 7 bases and J 4 bases; bases outside gene matches: 13. The CDR3 is 17 residues long. Germline-derived CDR1 and CDR2 are MNHEY and SVGAGI. The CDR3 region is CASKEGQGLRGNEKLFF. CDR3 coding DNA: TGTGCCAGCAAGGAGGGACAGGGACTAAGGGGTAATGAAAAACTGTTTTTT.

V gene TRBV20-1 combines with J gene TRBJ2-3; 16 bases fit TRBD2. V was clipped by 0 bases and J by 4 bases; unmatched bases: 7. Per germline, CDR1 DFQATT and CDR2 SNEGSKA (reference sequence). The length of the CDR3 is 18 residues. The CDR3 loop reads CSARDGTSGRAVSDTQYF. CDR3 in DNA: TGCAGTGCTAGAGATGGGACTAGCGGGAGGGCCGTGTCAGATACGCAGTATTTT.

The CDR3 region is CASSSLLNLGSTDTQYF. CDR3 DNA: TGTGCCAGCAGTTCCCTACTAAACTTAGGAAGCACAGATACGCAGTATTTT. The rearrangement links TRBV27 to TRBJ2-3; D is undetermined. The V end was cut by 4 bases, the J end by 0 bases, with 17 bases between. From germline, CDR1 is MNHEY and CDR2 SMNVEV (reference sequence). The CDR3 contains 17 residues.

In this sample, this clonotype turned up a few times. This chain's CDR3 is CASSLLQQGPYEQYF. CDR3 nucleotides: TGTGCCAGCAGCCTCCTCCAACAGGGCCCGTACGAGCAGTACTTC. The rearrangement links TRBV11-2 to TRBJ2-7, with D perhaps matching TRBD1 (6 bases). Germline V gene sequence: CDR1 SGHAT, CDR2 FQNNGV. Trimming took off 5 bases at V and 4 bases at J, with 18 bases between the two ends. The CDR3 is 15 amino acids.

This clonotype was observed at least ten times. CDR3 loop: CASSQDWAMLAFQHF. CDR3 sequence (DNA): TGCGCCAGCAGCCAAGATTGGGCCATGCTGGCTTTCCAGCATTTT. The chain has TRBV4-3 and TRBJ1-5; unclear D gene. The CDR3 length is 15 residues. Germline V gene lookup returns CDR1 LGHNA and CDR2 YSLEER. Trimming left V 0 bases short and J 12 bases short, with 18 bases between.

This clonotype turned up a few times. The chain combines TRBV20-1 with TRBJ2-2; TRBD2 agrees at 9 bases. CDR1 DFQATT and CDR2 SNEGSKA come from the germline V gene (reference sequence). Losses at the gene ends were 6 bases for V and 1 base for J; bases not matched to a gene: 9. CDR3 length equals 16 residues. The CDR3 protein is CSAGGSGGRNTGELFF. The CDR3 DNA reads as TGCAGTGCCGGAGGCAGCGGGGGGCGGAACACCGGGGAGCTGTTTTTT.